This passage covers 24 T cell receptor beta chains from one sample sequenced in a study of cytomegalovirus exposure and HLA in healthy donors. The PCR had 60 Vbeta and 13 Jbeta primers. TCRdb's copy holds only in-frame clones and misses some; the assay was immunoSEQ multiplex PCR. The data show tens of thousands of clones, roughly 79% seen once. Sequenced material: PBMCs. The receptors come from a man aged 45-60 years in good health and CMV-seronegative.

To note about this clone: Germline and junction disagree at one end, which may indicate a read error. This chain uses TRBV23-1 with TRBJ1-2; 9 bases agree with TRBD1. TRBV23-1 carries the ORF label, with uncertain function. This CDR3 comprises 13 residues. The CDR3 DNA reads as TGCGCCAGCAGTCAACCTTGGAGGGACAGGGCTTTCTTC. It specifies CASSQPWRDRAFF.

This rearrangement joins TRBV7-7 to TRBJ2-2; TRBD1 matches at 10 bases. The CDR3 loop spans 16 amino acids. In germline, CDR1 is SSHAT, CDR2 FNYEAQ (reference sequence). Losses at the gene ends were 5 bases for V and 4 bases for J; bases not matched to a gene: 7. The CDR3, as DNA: TGTGCCAGCAGCCCGGGACAGGGGCACGGCACCGGGGAGCTGTTTTTT. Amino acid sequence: CASSPGQGHGTGELFF.

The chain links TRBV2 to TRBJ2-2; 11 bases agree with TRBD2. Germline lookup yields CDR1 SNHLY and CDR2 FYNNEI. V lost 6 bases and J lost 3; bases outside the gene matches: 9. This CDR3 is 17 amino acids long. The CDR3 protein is CASRGLAGGFDTGELFF. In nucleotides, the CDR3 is TGTGCCAGCAGGGGGTTAGCGGGGGGGTTTGACACCGGGGAGCTGTTTTTT.

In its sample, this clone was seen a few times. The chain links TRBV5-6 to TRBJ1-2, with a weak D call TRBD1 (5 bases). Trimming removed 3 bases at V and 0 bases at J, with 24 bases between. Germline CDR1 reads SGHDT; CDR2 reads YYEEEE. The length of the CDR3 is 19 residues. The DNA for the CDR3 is TGTGCCAGCAGCTACATTGCGCCCAGGGAAACGGGAGCTAACTATGGCTACACCTTC. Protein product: CASSYIAPRETGANYGYTF.

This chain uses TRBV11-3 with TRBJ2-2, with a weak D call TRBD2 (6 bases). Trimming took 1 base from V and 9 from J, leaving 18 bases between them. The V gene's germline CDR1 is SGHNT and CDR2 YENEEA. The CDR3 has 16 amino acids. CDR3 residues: CASSLGSGPEGRELFF. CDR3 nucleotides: TGTGCCAGCAGCTTAGGTAGCGGACCGGAGGGGAGGGAGCTGTTTTTT.

The CDR3 bases are TGTGCCACAAGAAACAGGGGGAGGACTGAAGCTTTCTTT. Translating it yields CATRNRGRTEAFF. V is TRBV10-3 and J is TRBJ1-1, with 8 bases matching TRBD1. V shed 10 bases, J shed 5 bases, and the junction held 9 bases outside the gene matches. Looked up from germline, CDR1 is ENHRY and CDR2 is SYGVKD. There are 13 residues in the CDR3.

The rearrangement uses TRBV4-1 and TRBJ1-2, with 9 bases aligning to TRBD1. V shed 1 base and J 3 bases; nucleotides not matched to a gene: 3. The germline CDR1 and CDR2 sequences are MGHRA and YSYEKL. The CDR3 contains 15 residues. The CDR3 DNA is TGCGCCAGCAGCCAAGGACAGGGGGGTTACTATGGCTACACCTTC. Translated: CASSQGQGGYYGYTF.

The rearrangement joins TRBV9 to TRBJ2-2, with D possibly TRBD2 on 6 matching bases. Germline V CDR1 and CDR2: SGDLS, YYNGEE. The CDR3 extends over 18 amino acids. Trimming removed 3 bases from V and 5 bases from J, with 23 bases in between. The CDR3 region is CASSEGEGLLKYTGELFF. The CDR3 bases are TGTGCCAGCAGCGAGGGAGAGGGACTCCTTAAATATACCGGGGAGCTGTTTTTT.

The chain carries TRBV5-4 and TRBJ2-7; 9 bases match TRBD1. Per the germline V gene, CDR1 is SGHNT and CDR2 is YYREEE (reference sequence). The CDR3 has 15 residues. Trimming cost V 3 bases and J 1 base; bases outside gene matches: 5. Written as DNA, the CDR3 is TGTGCCAGCAGCTATGACAGGGGGGGTTCCTACGAGCAGTACTTC. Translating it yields CASSYDRGGSYEQYF.

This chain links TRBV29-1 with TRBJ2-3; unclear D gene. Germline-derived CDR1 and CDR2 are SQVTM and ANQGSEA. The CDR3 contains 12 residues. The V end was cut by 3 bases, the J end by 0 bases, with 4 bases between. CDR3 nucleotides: TGCAGCGTTGATTCTAGCACAGATACGCAGTATTTT. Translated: CSVDSSTDTQYF.

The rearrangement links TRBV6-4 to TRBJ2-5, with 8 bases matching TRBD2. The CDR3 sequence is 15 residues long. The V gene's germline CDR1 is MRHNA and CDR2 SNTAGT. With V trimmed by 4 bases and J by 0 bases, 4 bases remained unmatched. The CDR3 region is CASSAGAGDQETQYF. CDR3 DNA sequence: TGTGCCAGCAGTGCCGGAGCGGGGGACCAAGAGACCCAGTACTTC.

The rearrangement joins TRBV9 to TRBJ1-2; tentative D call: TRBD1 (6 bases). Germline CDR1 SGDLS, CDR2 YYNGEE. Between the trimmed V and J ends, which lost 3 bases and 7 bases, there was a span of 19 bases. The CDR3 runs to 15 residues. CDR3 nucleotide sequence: TGTGCCAGCAGCGCCCGAGGGGGTTCCAAGTCTGGCTACACCTTC. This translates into CASSARGGSKSGYTF.

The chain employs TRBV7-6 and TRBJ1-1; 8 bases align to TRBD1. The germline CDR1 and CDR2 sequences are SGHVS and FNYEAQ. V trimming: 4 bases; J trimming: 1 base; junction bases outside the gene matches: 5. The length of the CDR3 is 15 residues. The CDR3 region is CASSSRTGRNTEAFF. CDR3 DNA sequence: TGTGCCAGCAGCTCTAGGACAGGGAGGAACACTGAAGCTTTCTTT.

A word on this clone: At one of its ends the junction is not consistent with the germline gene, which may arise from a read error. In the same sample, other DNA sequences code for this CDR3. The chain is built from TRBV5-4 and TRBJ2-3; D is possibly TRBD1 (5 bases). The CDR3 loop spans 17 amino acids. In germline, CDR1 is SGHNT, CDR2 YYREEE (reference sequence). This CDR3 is CASSHIWPGKRTDTQYF. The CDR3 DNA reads TGTGCCAGCAGCCACATATGGCCAGGGAAGCGCACGGATACGCAGTATTTT.

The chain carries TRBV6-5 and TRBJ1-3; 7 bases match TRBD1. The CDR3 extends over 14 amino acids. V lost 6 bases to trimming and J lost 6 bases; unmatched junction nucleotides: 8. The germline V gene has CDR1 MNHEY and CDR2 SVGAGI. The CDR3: CASSSDRRLNTIYF. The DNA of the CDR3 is TGTGCCAGCAGCTCGGACAGGCGGCTAAACACCATATATTTT.

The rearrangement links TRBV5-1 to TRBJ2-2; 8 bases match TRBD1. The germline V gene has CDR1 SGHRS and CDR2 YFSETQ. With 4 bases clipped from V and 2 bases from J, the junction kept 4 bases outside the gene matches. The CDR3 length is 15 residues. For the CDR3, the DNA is TGCGCCAGCAGCCATGGACAGGGAAACACCGGGGAGCTGTTTTTT. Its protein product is CASSHGQGNTGELFF.

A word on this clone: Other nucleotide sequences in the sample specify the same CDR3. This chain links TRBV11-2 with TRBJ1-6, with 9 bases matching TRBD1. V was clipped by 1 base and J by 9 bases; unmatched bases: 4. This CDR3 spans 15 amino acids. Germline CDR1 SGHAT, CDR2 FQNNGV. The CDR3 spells CASSLGTGVGSPLHF. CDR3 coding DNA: TGTGCCAGCAGCTTAGGGACAGGGGTCGGTTCACCCCTCCACTTT.

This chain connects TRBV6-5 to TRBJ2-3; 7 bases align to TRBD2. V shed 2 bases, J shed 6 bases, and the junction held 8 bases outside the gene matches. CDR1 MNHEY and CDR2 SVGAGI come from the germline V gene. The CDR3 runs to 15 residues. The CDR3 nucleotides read TGTGCCAGCAGTTACGGGGAAATGGGGGGGGATACGCAGTATTTT. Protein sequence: CASSYGEMGGDTQYF.

For the CDR3, the DNA is TGTGCCACCAGCAGAAAGAGCGGGGGGCTCACAGATACGCAGTATTTT. Residues: CATSRKSGGLTDTQYF. This sequence joins TRBV15 and TRBJ2-3; TRBD2 matches 9 bases. The CDR3 totals 16 residues. The ends lost 2 bases at V and 2 bases at J; junction bases unmatched: 5. CDR1 and CDR2 (germline): LNHNV, YYDKDF (reference sequence).

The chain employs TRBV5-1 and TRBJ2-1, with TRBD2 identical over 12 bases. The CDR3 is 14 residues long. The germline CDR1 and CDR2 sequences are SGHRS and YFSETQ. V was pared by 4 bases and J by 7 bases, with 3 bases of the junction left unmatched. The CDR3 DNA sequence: TGCGCCAGCAGCGAGACTAGCGGGGGAAATGAGCAGTTCTTC. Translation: CASSETSGGNEQFF.

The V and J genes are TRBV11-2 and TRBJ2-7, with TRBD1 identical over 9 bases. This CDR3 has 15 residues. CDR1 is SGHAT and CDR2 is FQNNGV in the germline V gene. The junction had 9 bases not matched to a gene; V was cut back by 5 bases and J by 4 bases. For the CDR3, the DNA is TGTGCCAGCAGCCCGGACAGGGGTAGTCGGTACGAGCAGTACTTC. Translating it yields CASSPDRGSRYEQYF.

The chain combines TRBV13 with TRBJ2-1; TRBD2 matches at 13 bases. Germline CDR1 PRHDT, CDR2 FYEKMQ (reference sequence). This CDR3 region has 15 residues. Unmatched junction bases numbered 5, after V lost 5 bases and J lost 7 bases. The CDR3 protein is CASSLGLAGVNEQFF. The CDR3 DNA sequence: TGTGCCAGCAGCCTTGGACTAGCGGGGGTTAATGAGCAGTTCTTC.

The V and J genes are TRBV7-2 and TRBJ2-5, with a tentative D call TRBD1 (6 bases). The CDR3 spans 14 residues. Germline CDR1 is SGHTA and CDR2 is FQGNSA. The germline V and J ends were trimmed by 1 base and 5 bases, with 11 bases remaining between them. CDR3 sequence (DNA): TGTGCCAGCAGCTTAGTTAAGGGGGTCGAGACCCAGTACTTC. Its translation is CASSLVKGVETQYF.

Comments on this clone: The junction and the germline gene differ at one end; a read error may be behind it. The CDR3: CASNLGLMGTGGLQYF. DNA for the CDR3: TGTGCCAGCAACTTAGGGTTGATGGGGACAGGGGGCTTGCAGTACTTC. V usage is TRBV7-8 and J usage is TRBJ2-7; 12 bases are shared with TRBD1. The CDR3 extends over 16 amino acids. Per the germline V gene, CDR1 is SGHVS and CDR2 is FQNEAQ.